This T cell receptor (beta chain) was documented in a study of identical twins. The germline gives CDR1 ENHRY, CDR2 SYGVKD. This CDR3 has 14 residues. The V and J ends lost 2 bases and 8 bases respectively, with 13 bases between them. General study points: Models underestimated how often monozygotic twins shared out-of-frame TCR alpha. The presence of invariant MAIT and iNKT cells could partly confound analyses of zero-insertion sequences.

This clonotype has just a few counts. What it binds is not known. TCRdb called the 5' RACE reads again in MiXCR, with one record for every CDR3 protein. The sample consists of about 530,000 distinct CDR3 sequences, about 20% of them appearing once. The same data also went into a second study, on yellow fever vaccine responses in identical twins.

The sequence was obtained from a woman between 18 and 29 years old in good health. The rearrangement uses TRBV10-3 and TRBJ2-1; D ambiguous. Sequenced input: CD4+ T cells sorted from blood. The chain's CDR3 is CAISEMGPFDEQFF. CDR3 in DNA: TGTGCCATCAGTGAGATGGGCCCTTTCGATGAGCAGTTCTTC.